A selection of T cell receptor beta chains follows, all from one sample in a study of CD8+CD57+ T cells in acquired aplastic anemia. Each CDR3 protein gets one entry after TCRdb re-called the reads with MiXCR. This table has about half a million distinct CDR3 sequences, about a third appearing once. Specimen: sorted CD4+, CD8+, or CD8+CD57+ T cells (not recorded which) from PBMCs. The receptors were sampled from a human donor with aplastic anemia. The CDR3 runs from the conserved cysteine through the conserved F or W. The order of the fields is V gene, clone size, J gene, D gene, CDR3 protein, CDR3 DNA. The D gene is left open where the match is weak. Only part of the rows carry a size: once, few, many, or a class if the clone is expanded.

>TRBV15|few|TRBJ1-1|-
CATSRDRGRAEAFF
TGTGCCACCAGCAGAGATCGGGGGCGGGCTGAAGCTTTCTTT
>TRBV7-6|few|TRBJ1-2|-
CASRTPLLGGYTF
TGTGCCAGCAGGACTCCCCTGTTGGGGGGCTACACCTTC
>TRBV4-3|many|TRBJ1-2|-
CASSQEARDYGYTF
TGCGCCAGCAGCCAAGAAGCCAGGGACTATGGCTACACCTTC
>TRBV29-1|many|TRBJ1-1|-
CSVDSGVGNTEAFF
TGCAGCGTTGACAGTGGTGTGGGTAACACTGAAGCTTTCTTT
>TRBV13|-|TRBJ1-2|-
CASSGGSTEGYTF
TGTGCCAGCAGCGGCGGGTCAACAGAGGGCTACACCTTC
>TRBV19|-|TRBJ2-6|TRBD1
CASSIATGGTGANVLTF
TGTGCCAGTAGTATAGCGACAGGGGGTACTGGGGCCAACGTCCTGACTTTC
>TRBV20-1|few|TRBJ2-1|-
CSAHGDSEQFF
TGCAGTGCTCACGGTGACAGTGAGCAGTTCTTC
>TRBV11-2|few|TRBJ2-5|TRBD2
CASSRPGTSGGQETQYF
TGTGCCAGCAGCCGTCCCGGGACTAGCGGGGGGCAAGAGACCCAGTACTTC
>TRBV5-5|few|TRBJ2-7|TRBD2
CASSLDSGRNYEQYF
TGTGCCAGCAGCTTGGATAGCGGGCGCAACTACGAGCAGTACTTC
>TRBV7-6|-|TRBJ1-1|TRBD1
CASSPKGQLNTEAFF
TGTGCCAGCAGCCCCAAGGGACAGTTGAACACTGAAGCTTTCTTT
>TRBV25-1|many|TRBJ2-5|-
CASSEGPGATQYF
TGTGCCAGCAGTGAGGGGCCGGGGGCGACCCAGTACTTC
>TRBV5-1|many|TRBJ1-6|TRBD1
CASSLGTGGDSPLHF
TGCGCCAGCAGCTTGGGGACAGGGGGCGATTCACCCCTCCACTTT
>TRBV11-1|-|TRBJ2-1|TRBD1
CASSHLGQVFYNEQFF
TGTGCCAGCAGCCATCTAGGACAGGTCTTTTACAATGAGCAGTTCTTC
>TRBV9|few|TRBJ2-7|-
CASSDTDYEQYF
TGTGCCAGCAGCGACACAGACTACGAGCAGTACTTC
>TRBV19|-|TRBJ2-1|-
CAGGGSSSYNEQFF
TGTGCCGGTGGGGGATCGAGCTCCTACAATGAGCAGTTCTTC
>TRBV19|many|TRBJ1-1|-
CASSISAGWNTEAFF
TGTGCCAGTAGTATATCGGCAGGGTGGAACACTGAAGCTTTCTTT
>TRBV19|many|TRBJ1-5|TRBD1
CASSIETGTWSNQPQHF
TGTGCCAGTAGTATAGAGACAGGGACGTGGAGCAATCAGCCCCAGCATTTT
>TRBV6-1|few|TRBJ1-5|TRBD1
CASSPGQGGFGNQPQHF
TGTGCCAGCAGTCCGGGACAGGGAGGTTTTGGCAATCAGCCCCAGCATTTT
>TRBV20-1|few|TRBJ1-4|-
CSARLTQEKLFF
TGCAGTGCTAGGTTAACACAGGAAAAACTGTTTTTT
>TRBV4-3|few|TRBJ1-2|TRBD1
CASSQSLRGYGHTF
TGCGCCAGCAGCCAGTCCCTCAGGGGGTATGGCCACACCTTC
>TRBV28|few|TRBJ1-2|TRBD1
CASSFSTGSYGYTF
TGTGCCAGCAGTTTTTCGACAGGGTCGTATGGCTACACCTTC
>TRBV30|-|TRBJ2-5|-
CAWSVGLAETQYF
TGTGCCTGGAGTGTTGGGCTAGCAGAGACCCAGTACTTC
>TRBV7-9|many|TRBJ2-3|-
CASSLASTDTQYF
TGTGCCAGCAGCTTAGCTAGCACAGATACGCAGTATTTT
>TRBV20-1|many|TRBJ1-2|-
CSATTRDYRGYTF
TGCAGTGCTACGACCCGGGACTATCGGGGCTACACCTTC
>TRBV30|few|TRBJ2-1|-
CAWSTNNEQFF
TGTGCCTGGAGTACCAACAATGAGCAGTTCTTC
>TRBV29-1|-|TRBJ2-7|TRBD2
CSVEVGLAGDTEQYF
TGCAGCGTTGAAGTGGGACTAGCGGGAGATACCGAGCAGTACTTC